The T cell receptor (beta chain) described here comes from a study of blood T cell repertoires in COVID-19. Study background: T cells, B-cell-depleted T cells, or PBMCs supplied cDNA or gDNA.

CDR1 is MNHEY and CDR2 is SVGAGI in the germline V gene. This CDR3 has 14 amino acids. The ends were cut back, 0 bases at V and 5 bases at J, with 11 bases in the middle. Per the study methods: Reference gene primer amplification gave estimated nucleated cell counts. Data came from immunoSEQ multiplex PCR; TCRdb stores just in-frame clones and leaves some out. The V and J calls and clone size come from that table; D and trimming were worked out from the DNA. Among about 320,000 clones, over 85% were seen once, and the ten largest hold 11%. J is TRBJ2-7 and V is TRBV6-5, with D perhaps matching TRBD2 (6 bases). The TCR was taken from a woman aged 30 to 39 with COVID-19, enrolled during active disease. Sequenced sample: peripheral blood. This chain's CDR3 is CASSYSEGRHEQYF. The CDR3 nucleotides are TGTGCCAGCAGTTACTCTGAGGGGAGGCACGAGCAGTACTTC.